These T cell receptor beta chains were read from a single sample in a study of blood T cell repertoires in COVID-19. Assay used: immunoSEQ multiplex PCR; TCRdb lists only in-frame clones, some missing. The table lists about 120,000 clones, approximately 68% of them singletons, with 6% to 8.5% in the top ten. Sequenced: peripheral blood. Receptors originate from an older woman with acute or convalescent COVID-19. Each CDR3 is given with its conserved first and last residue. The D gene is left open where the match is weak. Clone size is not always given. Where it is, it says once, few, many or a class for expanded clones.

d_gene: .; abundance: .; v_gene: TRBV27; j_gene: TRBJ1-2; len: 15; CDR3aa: CASSIRQASNYGYTF; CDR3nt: TGTGCCAGCAGTATCCGACAGGCTTCTAACTATGGCTACACCTTC
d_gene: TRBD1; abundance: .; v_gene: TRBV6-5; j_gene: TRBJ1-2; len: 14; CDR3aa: CASRSRGRADGYTF; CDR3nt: TGTGCCAGCAGGTCCAGGGGGCGGGCTGATGGCTACACCTTC
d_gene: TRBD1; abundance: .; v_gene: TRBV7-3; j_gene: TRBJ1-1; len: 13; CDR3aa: CASSQDRVGEAFF; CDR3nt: TGTGCCAGCAGCCAGGACAGGGTAGGTGAAGCTTTCTTT
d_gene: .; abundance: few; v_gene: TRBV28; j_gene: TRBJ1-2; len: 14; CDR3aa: CASSLATGNYGYTF; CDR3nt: TGTGCCAGCAGTTTAGCTACGGGGAACTATGGCTACACCTTC
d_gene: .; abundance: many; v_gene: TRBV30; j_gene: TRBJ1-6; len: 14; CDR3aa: CALKDIGYNSPLHF; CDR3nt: TGTGCCTTGAAAGACATTGGGTATAATTCACCCCTCCACTTT
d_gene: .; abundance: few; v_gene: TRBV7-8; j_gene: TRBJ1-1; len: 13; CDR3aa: CASSPGQQREAFF; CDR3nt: TGTGCCAGCAGCCCCGGACAGCAAAGGGAAGCTTTCTTT
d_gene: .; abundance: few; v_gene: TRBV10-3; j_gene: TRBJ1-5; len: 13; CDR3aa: CAISEWGGQPQHF; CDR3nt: TGTGCCATCAGTGAATGGGGAGGGCAGCCCCAGCATTTT
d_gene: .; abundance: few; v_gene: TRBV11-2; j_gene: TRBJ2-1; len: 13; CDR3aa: CASSFSRNNEQFF; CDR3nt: TGTGCCAGCAGCTTTTCGAGAAACAATGAGCAGTTCTTC
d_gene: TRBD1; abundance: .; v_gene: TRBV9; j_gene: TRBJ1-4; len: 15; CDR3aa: CASSRTGTGVEKLFF; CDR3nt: TGTGCCAGCAGTCGTACCGGGACAGGGGTTGAAAAACTGTTTTTT
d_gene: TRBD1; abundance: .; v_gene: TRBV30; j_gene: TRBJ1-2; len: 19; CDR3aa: CAWSVGPWGRGQANYGYTF; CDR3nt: TGTGCCTGGAGTGTAGGTCCTTGGGGCAGGGGGCAGGCTAACTATGGCTACACCTTC
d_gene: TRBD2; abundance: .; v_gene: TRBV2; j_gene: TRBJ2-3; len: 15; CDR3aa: CASRRLAGASDTQYF; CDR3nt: TGTGCCAGCAGAAGACTAGCGGGGGCATCAGATACGCAGTATTTT
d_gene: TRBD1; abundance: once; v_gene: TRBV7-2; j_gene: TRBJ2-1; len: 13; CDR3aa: CASSGWDRGEQFF; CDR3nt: TGTGCCAGCAGCGGTTGGGACAGGGGTGAGCAGTTCTTC
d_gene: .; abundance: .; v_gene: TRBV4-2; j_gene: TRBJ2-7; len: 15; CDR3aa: CASSQDAGALSEQYF; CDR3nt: TGTGCCAGCAGCCAAGACGCAGGGGCTCTCTCCGAGCAGTACTTC
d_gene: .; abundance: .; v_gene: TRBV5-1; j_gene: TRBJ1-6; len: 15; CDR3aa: CASTAGRGRDSPLHF; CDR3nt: TGCGCCAGCACTGCTGGGCGGGGCAGAGATTCACCCCTCCACTTT
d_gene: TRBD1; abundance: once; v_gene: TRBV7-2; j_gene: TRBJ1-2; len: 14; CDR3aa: CASSLDRNQGGYTF; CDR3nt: TGTGCCAGCAGCTTGGACAGGAATCAGGGGGGCTACACCTTC
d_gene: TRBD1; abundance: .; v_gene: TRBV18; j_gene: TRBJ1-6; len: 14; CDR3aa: CASSPTGDNSPLHF; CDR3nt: TGTGCCAGCTCCCCCACAGGGGATAATTCACCCCTCCACTTT
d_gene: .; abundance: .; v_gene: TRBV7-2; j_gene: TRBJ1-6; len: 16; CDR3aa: CASSLELSSYNSPLHF; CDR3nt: TGTGCCAGCAGCTTAGAGTTGAGCTCCTATAATTCACCCCTCCACTTT
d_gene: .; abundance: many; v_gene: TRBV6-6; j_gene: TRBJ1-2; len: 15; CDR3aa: CATQEYAGDNYGYTF; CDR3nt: TGTGCCACGCAAGAATACGCGGGGGATAACTATGGCTACACCTTC
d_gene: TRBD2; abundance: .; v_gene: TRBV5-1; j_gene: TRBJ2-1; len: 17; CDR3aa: CASSSGGASGAYNEQFF; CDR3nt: TGCGCCAGCAGCTCTGGAGGGGCTAGCGGGGCGTACAATGAGCAGTTCTTC
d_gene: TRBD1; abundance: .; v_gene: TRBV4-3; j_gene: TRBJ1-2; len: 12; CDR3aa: CASSQARQGYTF; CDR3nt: TGCGCCAGCAGCCAAGCAAGACAGGGGTACACCTTC
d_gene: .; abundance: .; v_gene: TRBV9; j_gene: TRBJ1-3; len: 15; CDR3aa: CASSVHSLSGNTIYF; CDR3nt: TGTGCCAGCAGCGTGCACAGTCTCTCTGGAAACACCATATATTTT
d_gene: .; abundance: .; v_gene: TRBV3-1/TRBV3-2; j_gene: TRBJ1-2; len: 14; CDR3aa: CASSQGRPGSGYTF; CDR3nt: TGTGCCAGCAGCCAAGGAAGACCGGGAAGTGGCTACACCTTC
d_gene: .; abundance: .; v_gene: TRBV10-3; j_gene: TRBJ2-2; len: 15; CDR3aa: CAISGTGGDTGELFF; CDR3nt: TGTGCCATCAGTGGGACAGGCGGGGACACCGGGGAGCTGTTTTTT
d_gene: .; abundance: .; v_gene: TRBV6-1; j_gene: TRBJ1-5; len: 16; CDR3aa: CASSGQTAYSNQPQHF; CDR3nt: TGTGCCAGCAGTGGTCAGACAGCTTATAGCAATCAGCCCCAGCATTTT
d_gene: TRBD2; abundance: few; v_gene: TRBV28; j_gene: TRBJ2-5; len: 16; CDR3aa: CASSPRKLATRETQYF; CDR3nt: TGTGCCAGCAGCCCCAGAAAACTAGCGACCCGGGAGACCCAGTACTTC
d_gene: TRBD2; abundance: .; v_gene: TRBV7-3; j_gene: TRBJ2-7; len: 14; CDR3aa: CASSLSGGPYEQYF; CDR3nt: TGTGCCAGCAGCTTAAGCGGGGGGCCCTACGAGCAGTACTTC
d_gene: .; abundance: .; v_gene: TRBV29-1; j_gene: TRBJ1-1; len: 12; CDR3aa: CSVKSGNTEAFF; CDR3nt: TGCAGCGTAAAATCGGGAAACACTGAAGCTTTCTTT
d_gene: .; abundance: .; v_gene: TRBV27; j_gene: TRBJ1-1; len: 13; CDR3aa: CASSAGRSTEAFF; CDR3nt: TGTGCCAGCTCGGCAGGGAGGAGCACTGAAGCTTTCTTT
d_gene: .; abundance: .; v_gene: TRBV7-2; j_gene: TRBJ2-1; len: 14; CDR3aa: CASRLRAGRNEQFF; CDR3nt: TGTGCCAGCAGATTAAGAGCAGGGCGCAATGAGCAGTTCTTC